The 12 T cell receptor beta chains below all came from one sample that was sequenced in a study of blood T cell repertoires in COVID-19. Some clones are missing from TCRdb's copy, which holds only in-frame ones; the method was immunoSEQ multiplex PCR. Seen here are some 110,000 clones, over 65% observed once, and the top ten hold approximately 5.6%. Input material: peripheral blood. The source is a man between 65 and 85 years old with acute or convalescent COVID-19.

The chain is built from TRBV5-1 and TRBJ1-1; D call uncertain. Germline CDR1 SGHRS, CDR2 YFSETQ. Trimming stripped 0 bases from V and 0 bases from J, with 12 bases between. CDR3 size: 16 residues. DNA of the CDR3: TGCGCCAGCAGCTTGGTGGTGGGCTCTGTGAACACTGAAGCTTTCTTT. As protein: CASSLVVGSVNTEAFF.

The chain recombines TRBV9 with TRBJ1-5, with a weak D call TRBD1 (5 bases). V was trimmed by 0 bases and J by 2 bases, leaving 9 bases between them. This CDR3 has 15 amino acids. The V gene's germline CDR1 is SGDLS and CDR2 YYNGEE. Here the CDR3 DNA reads TGTGCCAGCAGCGTAGGGCAGACAGGCAATCAGCCCCAGCATTTT. Translating gives CASSVGQTGNQPQHF.

The chain uses TRBV28 and TRBJ1-2; TRBD1 aligns across 7 bases. This CDR3 has 14 amino acids. With 5 bases clipped from V and 8 bases from J, the junction kept 11 bases outside the gene matches. Germline-derived CDR1 and CDR2 are MDHEN and SYDVKM. The CDR3: CASSRTGSIRGYTF. Written as DNA, the CDR3 is TGTGCCAGCAGTCGGACAGGCTCTATACGGGGCTACACCTTC.

Comment on this clone: Other DNA sequences in this specimen translate into the identical CDR3. J is TRBJ1-1 and V is TRBV7-3, with TRBD1 as a possible D gene (6 bases). Germline loops: CDR1 SGHTA, CDR2 FQGTGA. The CDR3 is 13 residues long. Trimming shortened V by 4 bases and J by 1 base, and 7 bases separated the two germline ends. In DNA, the CDR3 is TGTGCCAGCAGCTCACAGGGGAACACTGAAGCTTTCTTT. It translates to CASSSQGNTEAFF.

This clone was counted a few times. The chain combines TRBV2 with TRBJ1-5; D gene uncertain. CDR3 length: 14 amino acids. CDR1 and CDR2 from the germline V gene are SNHLY and FYNNEI. V was pared by 5 bases and J by 1 base, with 9 bases between. The CDR3 DNA sequence: TGTGCCAGCAGTAATGACGGGAGCAATCAGCCCCAGCATTTT. Translated: CASSNDGSNQPQHF.

V gene TRBV3-1 (or the pseudogene TRBV3-2) combines with J gene TRBJ2-5; tentatively, D is TRBD1 (5 bases). This CDR3 has 15 amino acids. Trimming left V 1 base short and J 4 bases short, with 13 bases between. Germline lookup yields CDR1 LGHDT and CDR2 YNNKEL (reference sequence). Written as DNA, the CDR3 is TGTGCCAGCAGCCAAGTTGGCAGGGATCCAGAGACCCAGTACTTC. It codes for CASSQVGRDPETQYF.

The J gene is TRBJ1-2, the V gene TRBV12-3 or TRBV12-4, with D hard to call. CDR3 size: 13 residues. Trimming pared 7 bases from V and 2 bases from J, leaving 11 bases between. In nucleotides, the CDR3 is TGTGCCAGCACTGGCGGTTGGAACTATGGCTACACCTTC. Protein: CASTGGWNYGYTF.

The J gene is TRBJ1-1, the V gene TRBV27, with D possibly TRBD1 on 6 matching bases. The CDR3 contains 14 residues. Germline V CDR1 and CDR2: MNHEY, SMNVEV (reference sequence). Trimming shortened V by 5 bases and J by 0 bases, and 10 bases separated the two germline ends. CDR3 residues: CASSRTDMNTEAFF. DNA for the CDR3: TGTGCCAGCAGTAGGACAGATATGAACACTGAAGCTTTCTTT.

This clone was detected only once. This chain joins TRBV9 and TRBJ1-3, with 8 bases fitting TRBD1. V shed 3 bases, J shed 2 bases, and the junction held 10 bases outside the gene matches. The germline CDR1 and CDR2 sequences are SGDLS and YYNGEE. This CDR3 is 17 amino acids long. CDR3 in amino acids: CASSATTGGTAGNTIYF. The DNA of the CDR3 is TGTGCCAGCAGCGCAACTACAGGGGGAACGGCTGGAAACACCATATATTTT. The full variable domain, in which reference TRBV9 and TRBJ1-3 provide the parts outside the CDR3, is DSGVTQTPKHLITATGQRVTLRCSPRSGDLSVYWYQQSLDQGLQFLIQYYNGEERAKGNILERFSAQQFPDLHSELNLSSLELGDSALYFCASSATTGGTAGNTIYFGEGSWLTVV.

This clone was found a few times. In DNA form, the CDR3 reads TGTGCCAGCAGCTTTTCGGGGACTGCCAGGGGGGAGACCCAGTACTTC. Its translation is CASSFSGTARGETQYF. This rearrangement joins TRBV5-6 to TRBJ2-5; the D gene is possibly TRBD1 (7 bases). The CDR3 covers 16 residues. Trimming took 2 bases from V and 5 from J, leaving 19 bases between them. Germline CDR1 SGHDT, CDR2 YYEEEE. Using reference TRBV5-6 and TRBJ2-5 for the parts outside the CDR3, the full variable domain is DAGVTQSPTHLIKTRGQQVTLRCSPKSGHDTVSWYQQALGQGPQFIFQYYEEEERQRGNFPDRFSGHQFPNYSSELNVNALLLGDSALYLCASSFSGTARGETQYFGPGTRLLVL.

This clone appeared many times. CDR3 nucleotides: TGTGCCAGCAGTCTGGGACTAGCGGGAGTAGGTGAGCAGTTCTTC. Its translation: CASSLGLAGVGEQFF. This rearrangement joins TRBV27 to TRBJ2-1; TRBD2 agrees at 14 bases. The CDR3 loop spans 15 amino acids. Per the germline V gene, CDR1 is MNHEY and CDR2 is SMNVEV (reference sequence). The ends lost 5 bases at V and 9 bases at J; junction bases unmatched: 6.

The chain employs TRBV5-1 and TRBJ2-1, with TRBD1 matching 7 bases. Unmatched junction bases numbered 10, after V lost 4 bases and J lost 9 bases. The CDR3 runs 14 residues. The germline gives CDR1 SGHRS, CDR2 YFSETQ. The CDR3 is CASSAWTGGGEQFF. The CDR3 DNA follows: TGCGCCAGCAGCGCCTGGACAGGCGGCGGTGAGCAGTTCTTC.